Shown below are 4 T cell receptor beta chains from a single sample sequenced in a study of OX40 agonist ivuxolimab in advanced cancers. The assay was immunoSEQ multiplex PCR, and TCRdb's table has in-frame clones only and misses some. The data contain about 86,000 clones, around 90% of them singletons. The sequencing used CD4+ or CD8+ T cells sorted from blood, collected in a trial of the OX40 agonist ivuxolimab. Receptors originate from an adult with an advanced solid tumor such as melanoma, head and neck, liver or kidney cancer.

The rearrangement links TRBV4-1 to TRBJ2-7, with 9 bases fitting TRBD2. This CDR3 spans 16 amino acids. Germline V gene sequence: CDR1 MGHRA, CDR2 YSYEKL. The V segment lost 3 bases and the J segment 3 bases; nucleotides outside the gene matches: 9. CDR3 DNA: TGCGCCAGCAGCCACCCCGCCATGACTAGCGGCTACGAGCAGTACTTC. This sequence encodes CASSHPAMTSGYEQYF.

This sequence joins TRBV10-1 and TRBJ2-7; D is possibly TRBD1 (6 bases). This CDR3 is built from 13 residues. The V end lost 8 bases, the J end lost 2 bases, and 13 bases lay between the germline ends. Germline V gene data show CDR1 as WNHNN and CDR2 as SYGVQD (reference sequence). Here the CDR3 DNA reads TGCGCCAGCCGCCAGACAGGTCCCTACGAGCAGTACTTC. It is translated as CASRQTGPYEQYF.

The CDR3 is CAWREQGSTEAFF. The CDR3 DNA follows: TGTGCCTGGAGGGAACAGGGAAGCACTGAAGCTTTCTTT. V gene TRBV30 combines with J gene TRBJ1-1; possible D gene TRBD1, 6 bases. The CDR3 has 13 residues. Germline CDR1 reads GTSNPN; CDR2 reads SVGIG (reference sequence). Trimming removed 3 bases at V and 4 bases at J, with 12 bases between.

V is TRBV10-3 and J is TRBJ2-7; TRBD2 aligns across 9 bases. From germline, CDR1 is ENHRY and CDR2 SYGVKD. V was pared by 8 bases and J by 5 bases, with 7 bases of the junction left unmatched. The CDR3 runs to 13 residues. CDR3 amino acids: CAIRREGFHEQYF. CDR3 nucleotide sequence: TGTGCCATCCGGCGGGAGGGCTTCCACGAGCAGTACTTC.